The TCR beta chain described here comes from a study of CD8+ T cells in alopecia areata. Study overall: Dosing spanned 6 to 18 months on tofacitinib, then 6 months off drug.

The study's findings and limits: Researchers report lesional scalp, most notably alopecia totalis/universalis, outstripped normal scalp in clonality.

This CDR3 contains 14 residues. The germline V and J ends were trimmed by 5 bases and 6 bases, with 14 bases remaining between them. CDR1 SEHNR and CDR2 FQNEAQ come from the germline V gene (reference sequence). The treatment: oral pan-JAK inhibitor, 5-10 mg twice daily. The sequencing template was cDNA reverse transcribed from extracted RNA. The method was immunoSEQ multiplex PCR; TCRdb's version includes in-frame clones alone and lacks a portion of them. Of roughly 210,000 clones listed, 43% are singletons. The sample holds a few counts of this clone. Its antigen is still unknown. The starting material was CD4+ T cells sorted from blood, obtained at roughly week 36, from a patient treated with tofacitinib. This chain uses TRBV7-9 with TRBJ2-1; D could derive from TRBD1 or TRBD2 (6 bases each). The TCR was taken from a human donor with alopecia areata. The CDR3 DNA follows: TGTGCCAGCAGCCCCCTCTCGGGGGCCAATGAGCAGTTCTTC. This translates into CASSPLSGANEQFF.